The 26 T cell receptor beta chains listed next were all sequenced from one sample in a study of shared clonotypes between healthy human individuals. Repertoires were generated with immunoSEQ multiplex PCR, while TCRdb's copy carries only in-frame clones and drops some. The data show 2 million to 2.5 million clones, with approximately 93% seen just once and 0.39% held by the top ten. Sequencing used naive CD4+ T cells from PBMCs. The subset denotes: CD45RA+ positively selected. The origin of the receptors is a man between 18 and 35 years old in good health. Some clones in this sample may be carry-over from other donors' samples.

The rearrangement uses TRBV28 and TRBJ2-3; D ambiguous. This CDR3 spans 11 amino acids. V was trimmed by 4 bases and J by 6 bases, leaving 5 bases between them. From germline, CDR1 is MDHEN and CDR2 SYDVKM. The CDR3 DNA reads TGTGCCAGCAGTTCGTTTGATACGCAGTATTTT. Its translation is CASSSFDTQYF.

As DNA, the CDR3 is TGTGCCAGCAGCTTACAGACAGGAGTAAATGAAAAACTGTTTTTT. This sequence encodes CASSLQTGVNEKLFF. The rearrangement links TRBV7-9 to TRBJ1-4, with a possible D match to TRBD1 (6 bases). Per the germline V gene, CDR1 is SEHNR and CDR2 is FQNEAQ (reference sequence). V was shortened by 2 bases and J by 5 bases, with 12 bases between the two germline ends. This CDR3 region has 15 residues.

The chain joins TRBV28 to TRBJ2-7, with 7 bases that match TRBD1. The CDR3 runs 13 residues. The V gene end was trimmed by 5 bases and the J gene end by 4 bases; junction bases not matched to a gene: 5. From germline, CDR1 is MDHEN and CDR2 SYDVKM. CDR3 nucleotides: TGTGCCAGCAGTCCATCGACAGGGTACGAGCAGTACTTC. This sequence encodes CASSPSTGYEQYF.

In the case of this clone: Other nucleotide sequences from this sample produce the same CDR3. The genes are TRBV5-6 and TRBJ2-2, with 11 bases lining up with TRBD1. Germline CDR1 reads SGHDT; CDR2 reads YYEEEE. Germline trimming cut 4 bases from V and 4 bases from J; bases unmatched to any gene: 3. CDR3 size: 15 residues. The DNA of the CDR3 is TGTGCCAGCAGCCCGGGGACAGGGGGCACCGGGGAGCTGTTTTTT. As protein: CASSPGTGGTGELFF.

V and J are TRBV5-1 and TRBJ2-5; TRBD1 aligns across 9 bases. The CDR3 covers 15 residues. V lost 3 bases, J lost 4 bases, and 7 bases stayed unmatched. Germline loops: CDR1 SGHRS, CDR2 YFSETQ. Here the CDR3 reads CASSSTGGRGETQYF. The CDR3, as DNA: TGCGCCAGCAGCTCGACAGGGGGTCGGGGAGAGACCCAGTACTTC.

The J gene is TRBJ2-2, the V gene TRBV4-2; the match to TRBD2 covers 8 bases. The V gene end was trimmed by 3 bases and the J gene end by 0 bases; junction bases not matched to a gene: 6. This CDR3 contains 17 residues. Germline CDR1 reads LGHNA; CDR2 reads YNFKEQ. This chain's CDR3 is CASSQIPGLANTGELFF. Written as DNA, the CDR3 is TGTGCCAGCAGCCAGATTCCGGGACTAGCGAACACCGGGGAGCTGTTTTTT.

As to this clone: The identical CDR3 is also encoded by other nucleotide sequences in the sample. This sequence joins TRBV27 and TRBJ1-2; D uncertain. CDR1 and CDR2 from the germline V gene are MNHEY and SMNVEV (reference sequence). This CDR3 comprises 13 residues. V shed 3 bases and J shed 2 bases, with 7 bases lying between them. The CDR3, as DNA: TGTGCCAGCAGTTTCACGGGCAACTATGGCTACACCTTC. Translated, it gives CASSFTGNYGYTF.

As for this clone: Other nucleotide sequences in the sample specify the same CDR3. The gene calls are TRBV28 and TRBJ2-1; unclear D gene. The CDR3 is 12 amino acids. V shed 1 base and J shed 8 bases, with 6 bases lying between them. In germline, CDR1 is MDHEN, CDR2 SYDVKM. CDR3: CASSLLRDEQFF. In DNA, the CDR3 is TGTGCCAGCAGTTTATTAAGAGATGAGCAGTTCTTC.

As to this clone: Different DNA sequences within this sample yield the same CDR3. The chain joins TRBV18 to TRBJ2-5, with a possible D match to TRBD2 (5 bases). Germline V gene sequence: CDR1 KGHSH, CDR2 LQKENI. This CDR3 is built from 13 residues. V lost 3 bases, J lost 2 bases, and 7 bases lay in between. DNA of the CDR3: TGTGCCAGCTCACCCCCGGGGCAAGAGACCCAGTACTTC. Amino acid sequence: CASSPPGQETQYF.

The gene calls are TRBV9 and TRBJ2-1; 7 bases map to TRBD2. The CDR3 extends over 17 amino acids. V was pared by 0 bases and J by 2 bases, with 8 bases of the junction left unmatched. Germline V gene data show CDR1 as SGDLS and CDR2 as YYNGEE. CDR3 in amino acids: CASSVGGRARTYNEQFF. CDR3 DNA sequence: TGTGCCAGCAGCGTAGGTGGGAGGGCCAGGACCTACAATGAGCAGTTCTTC.

The chain has TRBV14 and TRBJ2-7, with TRBD1 identical over 10 bases. The CDR3 covers 15 residues. Germline V gene sequence: CDR1 SGHDN, CDR2 FVKESK. Losses at the gene ends were 4 bases for V and 4 bases for J; bases not matched to a gene: 7. In DNA form, the CDR3 reads TGTGCCAGCAGCCGATCCGGGACAGGGGTTTACGAGCAGTACTTC. It codes for CASSRSGTGVYEQYF.

V usage is TRBV18 and J usage is TRBJ2-2, with 7 nucleotides matching TRBD1. This CDR3 contains 16 residues. Germline-derived CDR1 and CDR2 are KGHSH and LQKENI. The V gene end was trimmed by 3 bases and the J gene end by 4 bases; junction bases not matched to a gene: 8. The CDR3 DNA is TGTGCCAGCTCACCCCCCCGGACAGGCCCCACCGGGGAGCTGTTTTTT. Translated, it gives CASSPPRTGPTGELFF.

The CDR3 sequence is CASSLASQGGSYEQYF. CDR3 nucleotides: TGTGCCAGCAGCTTAGCTTCCCAGGGTGGGTCCTACGAGCAGTACTTC. The genes are TRBV7-2 and TRBJ2-7; TRBD1 is a possible D gene (5 bases). V lost 0 bases, J lost 1 base, and 13 bases lay in between. The length of the CDR3 is 16 residues. Germline V gene sequence: CDR1 SGHTA, CDR2 FQGNSA.

The V gene is TRBV18, the J gene TRBJ1-1; no clear D. This CDR3 is built from 15 residues. Germline lookup yields CDR1 KGHSH and CDR2 LQKENI. V dropped 5 bases and J dropped 1 base, with 14 bases sitting between them. The DNA of the CDR3 is TGTGCCAGCTCAGACTCCGCGGTGGGGAACACTGAAGCTTTCTTT. It translates to CASSDSAVGNTEAFF.

Here the CDR3 reads CASSFWLGTGQETQYF. The CDR3 nucleotides are TGTGCCAGCAGCTTTTGGTTGGGGACAGGCCAAGAGACCCAGTACTTC. This sequence joins TRBV5-6 and TRBJ2-5; 8 nucleotides line up with TRBD1. V lost 2 bases, J lost 1 base, and 7 bases stayed unmatched. Germline V gene lookup returns CDR1 SGHDT and CDR2 YYEEEE. The CDR3 runs to 16 residues.

This sequence joins TRBV11-3 and TRBJ2-7; 9 nucleotides line up with TRBD2. Losses at the gene ends were 4 bases for V and 6 bases for J; bases not matched to a gene: 7. This CDR3 comprises 14 residues. CDR1 and CDR2 (germline): SGHNT, YENEEA. CDR3: CASSSIAGAGEQYF. The DNA for the CDR3 is TGTGCCAGCAGCTCGATAGCGGGAGCGGGCGAGCAGTACTTC. Using reference TRBV11-3 and TRBJ2-7 for the parts outside the CDR3, the full variable domain is EAGVVQSPRYKIIEKKQPVAFWCNPISGHNTLYWYLQNLGQGPELLIRYENEEAVDDSQLPKDRFSAERLKGVDSTLKIQPAELGDSAVYLCASSSIAGAGEQYFGPGTRLTVT.

The V gene is TRBV5-1, the J gene TRBJ2-7, with 8 bases aligning to TRBD2. CDR1 SGHRS and CDR2 YFSETQ come from the germline V gene. This CDR3 region has 15 residues. The ends lost 2 bases at V and 0 bases at J; junction bases unmatched: 4. The CDR3 here is CASSFRSGSSYEQYF. CDR3 sequence (DNA): TGCGCCAGCAGCTTCCGCAGCGGGAGCTCCTACGAGCAGTACTTC.

The chain carries TRBV6-6 and TRBJ1-5; unclear D gene. Germline assignment: CDR1 MNHNY and CDR2 SVGAGI (reference sequence). V was shortened by 6 bases and J by 1 base, with 10 bases between the two germline ends. The CDR3 spans 14 residues. The CDR3 nucleotides read TGTGCCAGCAGGGCACGGACGAGCAATCAGCCCCAGCATTTT. Protein: CASRARTSNQPQHF.

The V call is TRBV7-2, the J call TRBJ2-1; D is undetermined. V lost 1 base and J lost 6, with 16 bases in between. Germline V gives CDR1 SGHTA, CDR2 FQGNSA. The CDR3 runs 16 residues. The CDR3 sequence is CASSLVEFRHLNEQFF. DNA for the CDR3: TGTGCCAGCAGCTTAGTAGAATTTAGGCACCTCAATGAGCAGTTCTTC.

The chain employs TRBV7-2 and TRBJ2-7; D unresolved. The CDR3 spans 13 residues. Germline assignment: CDR1 SGHTA and CDR2 FQGNSA. V was trimmed by 0 bases and J by 4 bases, leaving 7 bases between them. CDR3 residues: CASSLAPLYEQYF. The CDR3 DNA reads as TGTGCCAGCAGCTTAGCGCCGTTATACGAGCAGTACTTC.

This chain joins TRBV2 and TRBJ2-3, with D tentatively TRBD2 (7 bases). The CDR3 runs to 15 residues. Trimming left V 7 bases short and J 5 bases short, with 19 bases between. Germline CDR1 is SNHLY and CDR2 is FYNNEI. Written as DNA, the CDR3 is TGTGCCAGCAAAGACCTGGGGGGGCTTGTAGATACGCAGTATTTT. Amino acids: CASKDLGGLVDTQYF.

This rearrangement joins TRBV6-1 to TRBJ2-3; TRBD2 is a possible D gene (5 bases). Germline V gene lookup returns CDR1 MNHNS and CDR2 SASEGT. This CDR3 contains 13 residues. Trimming left V 7 bases short and J 1 base short, with 9 bases between. The CDR3 region has the DNA TGTGCCAGCAAGAGGGTCGGCACAGATACGCAGTATTTT. It specifies CASKRVGTDTQYF.

This chain joins TRBV14 and TRBJ1-2, with a tentative D call TRBD1 (6 bases). CDR1 is SGHDN, CDR2 FVKESK, per germline. The CDR3 extends over 14 amino acids. Trimming stripped 2 bases from V and 7 bases from J, with 14 bases between. The CDR3 DNA follows: TGTGCCAGCAGCCAAAGACAGGCCGCAAGTGGCTACACCTTC. Translated, it gives CASSQRQAASGYTF.

The rearrangement links TRBV2 to TRBJ1-1; a possible D gene is TRBD1 (5 bases). Germline values: CDR1 SNHLY, CDR2 FYNNEI. Trimming pared 6 bases from V and 4 bases from J, leaving 21 bases between. This CDR3 has 16 amino acids. CDR3 in DNA: TGTGCCAGCAGGAGGGACCGTGGGGGGGAGGCCACTGAAGCTTTCTTT. It codes for CASRRDRGGEATEAFF.

The rearrangement uses TRBV5-1 and TRBJ2-1; 7 bases map to TRBD2. The CDR3 has 14 amino acids. Germline-derived CDR1 and CDR2 are SGHRS and YFSETQ. The V segment lost 4 bases and the J segment 5 bases; nucleotides outside the gene matches: 6. The CDR3 DNA follows: TGCGCCAGCAGCACTCGGACTAGTAACAATGAGCAGTTCTTC. Its protein product is CASSTRTSNNEQFF.

The chain has TRBV4-3 and TRBJ1-5; D is uncertain. V was clipped by 0 bases and J by 7 bases, with 7 bases between them. Germline-derived CDR1 and CDR2 are LGHNA and YSLEER. This CDR3 comprises 13 residues. The CDR3 loop is CASSQEAWQPQHF. In DNA, the CDR3 is TGCGCCAGCAGCCAAGAGGCGTGGCAGCCCCAGCATTTT.